The source of this TCR beta chain is a study of cytomegalovirus exposure and HLA in healthy donors (dated by TCRdb to about 2017). A note on the overall study: According to a later analysis, one platform produced both the roughly 120 validation repertoires and the 666 repertoires of the first cohort. Along with the roughly 700-subject first cohort, a separate validation cohort of about 110 different subjects was used. The study aimed to test whether signatures of past pathogen exposure could be identified by cataloging public T cell receptors. High-throughput TCR immunosequencing, statistical association of individual TCRs with disease status, and machine learning were combined to predict cytomegalovirus infection status.

Library construction relied on the immunoSEQ multiplex PCR assay. On the study's bioinformatics: To diagnose cytomegalovirus status from the catalog of TCR beta chain sequences, a statistical classification framework was built. The source is immuneACCESS, and TCRdb retained only in-frame sequences with V and J called. Part of the clones is not carried over; for the studies checked, unresolved V genes explain less than half of this, and the remainder is unexplained. For V, J and clone size, that table is used; D and trimming come from the DNA. This sample comprises 150,000 or so clones, 89% of them detected only once. Together, the top ten hold 0.95% to 1.5% of the sample. Donors formed part of the validation cohort, which comprised over a hundred subjects and was distinct from the first cohort of under 850 subjects. In regard to this clone: No cognate antigen has been identified for it. No much larger clonotype is one base removed from it; base qualities were not supplied.

Reading the germline V gene gives CDR1 KGHSH and CDR2 LQKENI. Trimming costs V 3 bases and J 4 bases, and their ends lie 9 bases apart. Including the terminal cysteine and phenylalanine, the CDR3 comprises 13 residues. Only the CDR3 region is kept as DNA, spanning 39 bases read in frame from base 1. General conclusions and limits of the study: The validation cohort had no HLA typing available for a later analysis, so co-occurrence within that cohort was assessed over all 110 or so repertoires. A total of fewer than 200 TCR beta chains were listed by the study as associated with cytomegalovirus. The classifier was reported to diagnose cytomegalovirus status with high specificity and sensitivity in both the original cohort and the validation cohort. Subsequent analysis determined that TCRs grouped into clusters in the first cohort also showed a tendency toward co-occurrence across the roughly 110 validation repertoires, and roughly 94% of cluster scores exceeded 0. Across donors, most TCR sequences were observed very rarely, whereas some public TCRs were present in many individuals. In vitro tests confirmed that three of the cytomegalovirus-associated TCR beta chains recognize cytomegalovirus antigens. The authors suggested that the approach could potentially be extended to other disease states and immunological phenotypes.

The sequenced sample consisted of PBMCs. The sequence derives from a woman younger than 35 in good health and CMV-seronegative. In this chain, TRBV18 is recombined with TRBJ2-5, with a weak D call of TRBD2 (5 bases match). This receptor has the CDR3 CASSPTRVETQYF. At the DNA level, the sequence is TGTGCCAGCTCACCGACGCGGGTAGAGACCCAGTACTTC.